This T cell receptor (beta chain) was retrieved from a study of Ad26.COV2.S vaccination and SARS-CoV-2 variants. Study in general: Enrolled in COV1001, the donor was in the Ad26.COV2.S trial arm, which received the vaccine.

Sequenced by immunoSEQ multiplex PCR; TCRdb stores in-frame clones only, minus some. This table has some 480,000 clones, around 90% appearing once. Per the germline V gene, CDR1 is MDHEN and CDR2 is SYDVKM. V lost 4 bases to trimming and J lost 7 bases, with 7 bases between them. CDR3 length: 11 residues. Treatment reported: 15 to 20 received Ad26.COV2.S at low or high dose, single or two shots; five or six received placebo; per-sample allocation not given. After the first vaccine or placebo injection, samples were drawn on day 63. The donor was a Boston adult aged 18-55 years. Expression of Wuhan-strain SARS-CoV-2 spike came from the Ad26 vector that formed the vaccine.

The source was peripheral blood, collected in a trial of Ad26.COV2.S vaccine versus placebo. The source is a person aged 18-65 years who received the Ad26.COV2.S COVID-19 vaccine or a placebo. The chain links TRBV28 to TRBJ1-2, with unresolved D. The CDR3 protein is CASSSSPGYTF. The CDR3 DNA reads TGTGCCAGCAGTTCTAGTCCTGGCTACACCTTC.